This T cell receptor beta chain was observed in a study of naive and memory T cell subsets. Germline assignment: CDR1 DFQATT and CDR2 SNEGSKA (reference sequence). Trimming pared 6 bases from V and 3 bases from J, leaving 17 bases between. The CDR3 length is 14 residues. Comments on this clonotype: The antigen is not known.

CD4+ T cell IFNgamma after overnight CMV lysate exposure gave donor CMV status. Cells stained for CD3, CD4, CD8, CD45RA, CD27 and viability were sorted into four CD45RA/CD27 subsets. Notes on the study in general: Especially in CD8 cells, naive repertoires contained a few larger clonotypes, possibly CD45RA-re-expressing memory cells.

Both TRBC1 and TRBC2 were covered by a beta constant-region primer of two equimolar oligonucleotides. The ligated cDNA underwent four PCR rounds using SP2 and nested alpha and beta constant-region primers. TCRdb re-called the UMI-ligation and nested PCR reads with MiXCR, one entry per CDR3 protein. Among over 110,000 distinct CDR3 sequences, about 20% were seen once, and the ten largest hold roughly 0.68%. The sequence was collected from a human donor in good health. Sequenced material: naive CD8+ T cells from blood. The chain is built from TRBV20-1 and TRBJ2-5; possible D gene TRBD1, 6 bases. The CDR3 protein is CSAEAKTGKETQYF. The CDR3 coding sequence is TGCAGTGCGGAGGCTAAAACAGGGAAAGAGACCCAGTACTTC.